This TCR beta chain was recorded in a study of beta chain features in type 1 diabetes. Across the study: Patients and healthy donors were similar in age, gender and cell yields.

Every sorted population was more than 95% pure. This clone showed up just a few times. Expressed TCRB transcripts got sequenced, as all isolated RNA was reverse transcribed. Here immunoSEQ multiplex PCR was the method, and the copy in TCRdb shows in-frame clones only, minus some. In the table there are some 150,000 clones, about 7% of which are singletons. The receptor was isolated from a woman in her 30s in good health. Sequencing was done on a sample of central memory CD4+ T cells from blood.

CDR3 bases: TGTGCCAGCAGTTTTGGAGGAGAGGGGGCCATCACAGATACGCAGTATTTT. This encodes CASSFGGEGAITDTQYF. The chain recombines TRBV28 with TRBJ2-3; 7 positions match TRBD1. CDR3 length: 17 residues. With 3 bases clipped from V and 2 bases from J, the junction kept 11 bases outside the gene matches. The V gene's germline CDR1 is MDHEN and CDR2 SYDVKM. Drawing the rest from reference TRBV28 and TRBJ2-3, the complete variable domain is DVKVTQSSRYLVKRTGEKVFLECVQDMDHENMFWYRQDPGLGLRLIYFSYDVKMKEKGDIPEGYSVSREKKERFSLILESASTNQTSMYLCASSFGGEGAITDTQYFGPGTRLTVL.